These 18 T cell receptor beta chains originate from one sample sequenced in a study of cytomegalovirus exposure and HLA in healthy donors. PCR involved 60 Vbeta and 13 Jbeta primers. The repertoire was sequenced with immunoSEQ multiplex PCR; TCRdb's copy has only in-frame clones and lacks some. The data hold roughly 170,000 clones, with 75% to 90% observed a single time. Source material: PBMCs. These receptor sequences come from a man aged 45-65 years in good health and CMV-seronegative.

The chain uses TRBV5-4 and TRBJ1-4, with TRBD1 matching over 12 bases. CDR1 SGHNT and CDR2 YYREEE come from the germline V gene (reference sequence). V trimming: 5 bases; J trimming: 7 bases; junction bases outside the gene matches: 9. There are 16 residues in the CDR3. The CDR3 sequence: CASSLRDRGLGEKLFF. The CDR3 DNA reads TGTGCCAGCAGTCTCCGGGACAGGGGGCTTGGTGAAAAACTGTTTTTT.

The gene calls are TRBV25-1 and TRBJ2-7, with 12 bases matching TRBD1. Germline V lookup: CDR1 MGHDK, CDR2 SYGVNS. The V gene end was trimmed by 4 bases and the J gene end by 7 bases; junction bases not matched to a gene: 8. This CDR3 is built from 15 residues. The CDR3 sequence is CASSATGQGAREQYF. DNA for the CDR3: TGTGCCAGCAGTGCGACGGGACAGGGGGCGAGGGAGCAGTACTTC.

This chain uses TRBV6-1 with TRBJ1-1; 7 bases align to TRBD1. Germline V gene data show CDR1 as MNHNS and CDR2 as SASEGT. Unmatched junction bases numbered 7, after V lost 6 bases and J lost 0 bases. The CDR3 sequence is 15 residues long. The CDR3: CASRDPGQMNTEAFF. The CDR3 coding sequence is TGTGCCAGCAGGGATCCGGGACAGATGAACACTGAAGCTTTCTTT.

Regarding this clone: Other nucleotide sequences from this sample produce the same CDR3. The CDR3 DNA reads as TGTGCCGCCAAATCGGGGACTAGCGGGACCGACGAGCAGTACTTC. Its protein product is CAAKSGTSGTDEQYF. The V and J genes are TRBV6-5 and TRBJ2-7, with 13 bases aligning to TRBD2. V trimming: 11 bases; J trimming: 5 bases; junction bases outside the gene matches: 12. Germline lookup yields CDR1 MNHEY and CDR2 SVGAGI. CDR3 length: 15 residues.

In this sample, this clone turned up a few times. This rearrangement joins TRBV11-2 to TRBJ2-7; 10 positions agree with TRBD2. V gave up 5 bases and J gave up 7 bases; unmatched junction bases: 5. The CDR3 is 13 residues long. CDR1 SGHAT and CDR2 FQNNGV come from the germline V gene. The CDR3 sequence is CASSRSGREEQYF. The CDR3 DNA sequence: TGTGCCAGCAGCCGGAGCGGGAGGGAAGAGCAGTACTTC.

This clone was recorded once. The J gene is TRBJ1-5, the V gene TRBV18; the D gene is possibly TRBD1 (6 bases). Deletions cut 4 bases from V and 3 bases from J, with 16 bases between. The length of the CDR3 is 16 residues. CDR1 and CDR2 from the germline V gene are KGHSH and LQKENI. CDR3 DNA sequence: TGTGCCAGCTCACTCAGGACAGAGAGGGACAATCAGCCCCAGCATTTT. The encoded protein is CASSLRTERDNQPQHF.

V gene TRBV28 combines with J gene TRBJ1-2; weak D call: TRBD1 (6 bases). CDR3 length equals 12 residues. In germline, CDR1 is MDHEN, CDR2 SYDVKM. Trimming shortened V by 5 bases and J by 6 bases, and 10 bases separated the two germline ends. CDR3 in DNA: TGTGCCAGCAGTCCGCGGACAGATGGCTACACCTTC. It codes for CASSPRTDGYTF.

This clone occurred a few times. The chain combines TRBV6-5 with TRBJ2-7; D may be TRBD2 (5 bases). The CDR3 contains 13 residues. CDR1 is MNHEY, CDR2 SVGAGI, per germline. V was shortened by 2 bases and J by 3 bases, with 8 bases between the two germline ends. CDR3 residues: CASSYRDSYEQYF. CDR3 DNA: TGTGCCAGCAGTTACCGGGATAGCTACGAGCAGTACTTC.

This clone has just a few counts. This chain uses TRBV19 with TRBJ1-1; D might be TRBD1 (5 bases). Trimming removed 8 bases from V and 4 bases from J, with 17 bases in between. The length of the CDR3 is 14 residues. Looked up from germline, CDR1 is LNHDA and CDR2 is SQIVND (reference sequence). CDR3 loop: CASSSSGRGTEAFF. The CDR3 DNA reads TGTGCCAGTTCTTCGTCGGGGAGGGGCACTGAAGCTTTCTTT.

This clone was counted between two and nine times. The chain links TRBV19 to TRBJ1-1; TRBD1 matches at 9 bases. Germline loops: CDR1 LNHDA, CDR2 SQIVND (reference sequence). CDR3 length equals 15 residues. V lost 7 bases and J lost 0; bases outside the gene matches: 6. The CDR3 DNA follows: TGTGCCAGTATCCGGGGACAGGGAATGAACACTGAAGCTTTCTTT. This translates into CASIRGQGMNTEAFF.

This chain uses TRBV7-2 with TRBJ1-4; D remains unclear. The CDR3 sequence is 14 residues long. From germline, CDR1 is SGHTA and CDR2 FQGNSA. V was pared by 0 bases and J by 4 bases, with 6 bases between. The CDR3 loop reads CASSLASVNEKLFF. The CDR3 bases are TGTGCCAGCAGCTTAGCTAGCGTTAATGAAAAACTGTTTTTT.

CDR3 nucleotides: TGTGCCAGCAGTTTACGACAGGGTAGTGGCTACACCTTC. This codes for CASSLRQGSGYTF. The V and J genes are TRBV25-1 and TRBJ1-2, with 7 bases fitting TRBD1. V was pared by 5 bases and J by 7 bases, with 7 bases of the junction left unmatched. The CDR3 spans 13 residues. CDR1 is MGHDK, CDR2 SYGVNS, per germline.

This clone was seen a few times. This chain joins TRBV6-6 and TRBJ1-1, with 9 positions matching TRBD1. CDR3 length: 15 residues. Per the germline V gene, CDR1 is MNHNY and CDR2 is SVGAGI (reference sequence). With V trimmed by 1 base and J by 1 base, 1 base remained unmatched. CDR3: CASSYYRGQNTEAFF. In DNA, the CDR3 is TGTGCCAGCAGTTACTACAGGGGGCAGAACACTGAAGCTTTCTTT.

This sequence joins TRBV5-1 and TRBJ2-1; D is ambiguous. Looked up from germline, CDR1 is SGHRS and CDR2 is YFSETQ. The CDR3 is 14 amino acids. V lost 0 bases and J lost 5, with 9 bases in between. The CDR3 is CASSLGDTHNEQFF. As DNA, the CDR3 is TGCGCCAGCAGCTTGGGAGACACTCACAATGAGCAGTTCTTC.

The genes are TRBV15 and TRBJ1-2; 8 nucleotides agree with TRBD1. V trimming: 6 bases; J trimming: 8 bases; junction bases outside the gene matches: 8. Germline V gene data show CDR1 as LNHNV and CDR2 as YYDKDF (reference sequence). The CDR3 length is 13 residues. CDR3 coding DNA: TGTGCCACCAGTCCGGGACAGGATAGAGGCTACACCTTC. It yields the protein CATSPGQDRGYTF.

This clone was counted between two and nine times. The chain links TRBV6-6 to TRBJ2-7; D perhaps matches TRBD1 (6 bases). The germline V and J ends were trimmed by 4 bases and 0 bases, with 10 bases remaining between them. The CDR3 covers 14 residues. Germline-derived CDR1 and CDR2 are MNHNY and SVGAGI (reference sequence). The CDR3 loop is CASSFGTNSYEQYF. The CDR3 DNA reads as TGTGCCAGCAGTTTCGGGACAAACTCCTACGAGCAGTACTTC.

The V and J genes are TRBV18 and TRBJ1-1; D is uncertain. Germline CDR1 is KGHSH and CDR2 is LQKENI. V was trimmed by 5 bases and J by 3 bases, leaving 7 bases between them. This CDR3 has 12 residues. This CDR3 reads CASSAGDTEAFF. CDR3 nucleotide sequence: TGTGCCAGCTCAGCGGGAGACACTGAAGCTTTCTTT.

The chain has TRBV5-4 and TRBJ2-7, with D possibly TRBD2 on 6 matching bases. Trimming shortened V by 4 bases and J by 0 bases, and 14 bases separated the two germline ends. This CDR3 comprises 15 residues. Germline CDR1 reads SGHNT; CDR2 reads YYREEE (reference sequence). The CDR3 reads CASSPREAGSYEQYF. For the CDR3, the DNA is TGTGCCAGCAGCCCCCGGGAAGCGGGCTCCTACGAGCAGTACTTC. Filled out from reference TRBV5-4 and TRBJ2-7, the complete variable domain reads ETGVTQSPTHLIKTRGQQVTLRCSSQSGHNTVSWYQQALGQGPQFIFQYYREEENGRGNFPPRFSGLQFPNYSSELNVNALELDDSALYLCASSPREAGSYEQYFGPGTRLTVT.